The clone carrying this TCR beta chain occurred many times. TCRdb re-called the 5' RACE reads with MiXCR, one entry per CDR3 protein. Of about 350,000 distinct CDR3 sequences in the sample, about 13% were seen once. The sample originates from a study of T-cell memory formation after mild COVID-19. V lost 1 base to trimming and J lost 2 bases, with 9 bases between them. This CDR3 is 14 amino acids long. The clonotype was recovered from a man between 18 and 29 years old who had mild COVID-19 (a few samples of this study predate the infection). Cell type and time point are not known. Sequencing was carried out using PBMCs or a T cell subset sorted from them (not recorded which). The J gene is TRBJ2-7, the V gene TRBV12-3 or TRBV12-4, with no clear D. CDR3 protein: CASSLGAETYEQYV. Written as DNA, the CDR3 is TGTGCCAGCAGTTTAGGTGCAGAAACCTACGAGCAGTACGTC.